This TCR beta chain was sequenced for a study of blood T cell repertoires in COVID-19. For the study at large: Specimens from acute and convalescent COVID-19 originated in the United States, Italy and Spain. The analysed material was cDNA or gDNA that came from T cells, B-cell-depleted T cells, or PBMCs.

Original analysis: Quantification of nucleated cells was approximated via reference gene primer amplification. Data came from immunoSEQ multiplex PCR; TCRdb stores just in-frame clones and leaves some out. The V and J calls and the clone size are those of that table, but D and trimming were determined from the DNA. Of 50,000 to 75,000 clones listed, roughly 80% are singletons. Trimming at V came to 4 bases and at J to 1 base, leaving 0 bases not matched to a gene. Germline V gene sequence: CDR1 KGHSH, CDR2 LQKENI. CDR3 length: 14 amino acids. The source is a man aged 55 to 70 with acute or convalescent COVID-19. Sequenced material: peripheral blood. The chain employs TRBV18 and TRBJ2-2; 7 bases fit TRBD1. CDR3 in DNA: TGTGCCAGCTCACGGGACAGGAACACCGGGGAGCTGTTTTTT. It codes for CASSRDRNTGELFF.